One and the same sample provided the 29 T cell receptor beta chains below, sequenced in a study of cytomegalovirus exposure and HLA in healthy donors. The PCR used 60 Vbeta and 13 Jbeta primers. Repertoires were generated with immunoSEQ multiplex PCR, while TCRdb's copy carries only in-frame clones and drops some. The sample has tens of thousands of clones; the top ten hold 15%. Sequencing was performed on PBMCs. The source of these receptors is a man aged 45-60 years in good health and CMV-seropositive.

The V gene is TRBV30, the J gene TRBJ1-5; D may be TRBD1 (6 bases). The germline CDR1 and CDR2 sequences are GTSNPN and SVGIG (reference sequence). The CDR3 totals 13 residues. Trimming left V 0 bases short and J 7 bases short, with 10 bases between. The CDR3 region has the DNA TGTGCCTGGAGTGTTCAGGGGACCCAGCCCCAGCATTTT. Protein sequence: CAWSVQGTQPQHF. Full variable domain (missing parts from reference TRBV30 and TRBJ1-5): SQTIHQWPATLVQPVGSPLSLECTVEGTSNPNLYWYRQAAGRGLQLLFYSVGIGQISSEVPQNLSASRPQDRQFILSSKKLLLSDSGFYLCAWSVQGTQPQHFGDGTRLSIL.

The chain uses TRBV13 and TRBJ2-3; 7 nucleotides align to TRBD2. The J segment lost 4 bases and the V segment lost 3 bases, leaving 10 bases of the junction unmatched. CDR1 is PRHDT, CDR2 FYEKMQ, per germline (reference sequence). The CDR3 length is 16 residues. The DNA of the CDR3 is TGTGCCAGCAGCTTCTCCTTGCGGGAGAGGGCAGATACGCAGTATTTT. It yields the protein CASSFSLRERADTQYF.

The chain links TRBV29-1 to TRBJ2-7; 7 nucleotides match TRBD2. There are 13 residues in the CDR3. V lost 4 bases to trimming and J lost 6 bases; unmatched junction nucleotides: 9. Germline CDR1 is SQVTM and CDR2 is ANQGSEA. This CDR3 reads CSVGKRGQGEQYF. The CDR3 nucleotides read TGCAGCGTTGGGAAGCGGGGCCAAGGCGAGCAGTACTTC.

The gene calls are TRBV27 and TRBJ1-1; D is perhaps TRBD1 (6 bases). The CDR3 consists of 15 residues. The V and J ends lost 6 bases and 6 bases respectively, with 20 bases between them. CDR1 and CDR2 from the germline V gene are MNHEY and SMNVEV (reference sequence). CDR3 amino acids: CASSLTGTPGAEAFF. The CDR3 DNA follows: TGTGCCAGCAGCTTGACCGGGACACCAGGGGCTGAAGCTTTCTTT.

The CDR3 spells CASSLGTSGSVNEQYV. Written as DNA, the CDR3 is TGTGCCAGCAGCTTAGGGACTAGCGGGAGCGTCAACGAGCAGTACGTC. The chain combines TRBV11-3 with TRBJ2-7; 13 nucleotides agree with TRBD2. This CDR3 is 16 amino acids long. Germline loops: CDR1 SGHNT, CDR2 YENEEA. The V and J ends lost 1 base and 5 bases, in that order; junction bases with no gene match: 5.

This sequence joins TRBV5-1 and TRBJ1-5; possibly TRBD1 for D (6 bases). The CDR3 sequence is 16 residues long. Germline CDR1 is SGHRS and CDR2 is YFSETQ. Trimming left V 0 bases short and J 7 bases short, with 17 bases between. CDR3 loop: CASSLEGSGVGQPQHF. The CDR3 DNA is TGCGCCAGCAGCTTGGAAGGGTCAGGGGTAGGACAGCCCCAGCATTTT.

The rearrangement uses TRBV4-3 and TRBJ2-3; TRBD2 agrees at 7 bases. Germline lookup yields CDR1 LGHNA and CDR2 YSLEER. V lost 4 bases to trimming and J lost 0 bases; unmatched junction nucleotides: 7. CDR3 length: 16 amino acids. Here the CDR3 DNA reads TGCGCCAGCAGCCGTATGACTAGCTCAAGCACAGATACGCAGTATTTT. Its translation: CASSRMTSSSTDTQYF.

V is TRBV6-6 and J is TRBJ1-1; D unclear. The CDR3 has 12 amino acids. Trimming removed 5 bases at V and 3 bases at J, with 7 bases between. Germline CDR1 is MNHNY and CDR2 is SVGAGI (reference sequence). CDR3 coding DNA: TGTGCCAGCAGTCCGAGGGACACTGAAGCTTTCTTT. Translation gives CASSPRDTEAFF.

The genes are TRBV2 and TRBJ2-1; weak D call: TRBD2 (6 bases). CDR3 length: 16 amino acids. Germline V gene sequence: CDR1 SNHLY, CDR2 FYNNEI. Trimming removed 6 bases at V and 1 base at J, with 16 bases between. The CDR3 region has the DNA TGTGCCAGCAGGCCGGGTAGCGGAGGATCCTACAATGAGCAGTTCTTC. It yields the protein CASRPGSGGSYNEQFF.

The rearrangement links TRBV10-3 to TRBJ2-7, with 10 positions matching TRBD2. The germline gives CDR1 ENHRY, CDR2 SYGVKD. Trimming removed 10 bases from V and 0 bases from J; junction bases left unmatched: 12. The CDR3 is made up of 16 amino acids. The CDR3 region is CATGGSGTSDSYEQYF. CDR3 DNA sequence: TGTGCCACCGGGGGTTCCGGGACTAGCGACTCCTACGAGCAGTACTTC.

The chain recombines TRBV2 with TRBJ2-5, with a weak D call TRBD2 (6 bases). The V end was cut by 2 bases, the J end by 5 bases, with 12 bases between. The CDR3 has 14 residues. CDR1 and CDR2 from the germline V gene are SNHLY and FYNNEI. CDR3 bases: TGTGCCAGCAGTGAAACGGGAGAGGGGGAGACCCAGTACTTC. Protein: CASSETGEGETQYF.

This chain joins TRBV7-6 and TRBJ2-1, with 7 bases lining up with TRBD2. Germline V CDR1 and CDR2: SGHVS, FNYEAQ. CDR3 length: 13 amino acids. The V and J ends lost 10 bases and 3 bases, in that order; junction bases with no gene match: 6. The CDR3 region is CATRERDYNEQFF. The CDR3 DNA is TGTGCCACGAGGGAGCGGGACTACAATGAGCAGTTCTTC.

The CDR3 sequence is CAWSGGRGEQFF. The CDR3 coding sequence is TGTGCCTGGAGTGGGGGTCGGGGTGAGCAGTTCTTC. The chain links TRBV30 to TRBJ2-1; D possibly corresponds to TRBD2 (5 bases). Germline V gene lookup returns CDR1 GTSNPN and CDR2 SVGIG (reference sequence). The CDR3 sequence is 12 residues long. Trimming left V 1 base short and J 9 bases short, with 10 bases between. The full variable domain, its missing parts supplied by reference TRBV30 and TRBJ2-1, is SQTIHQWPATLVQPVGSPLSLECTVEGTSNPNLYWYRQAAGRGLQLLFYSVGIGQISSEVPQNLSASRPQDRQFILSSKKLLLSDSGFYLCAWSGGRGEQFFGPGTRLTVL.

J is TRBJ2-5 and V is TRBV7-2; 7 bases line up with TRBD2. Per germline, CDR1 SGHTA and CDR2 FQGNSA. V lost 5 bases to trimming and J lost 2 bases; unmatched junction nucleotides: 8. The CDR3 is 15 residues long. CDR3 residues: CASSRGLGVQETQYF. DNA for the CDR3: TGTGCCAGCAGCCGTGGACTAGGGGTACAAGAGACCCAGTACTTC.

The chain combines TRBV7-9 with TRBJ2-2; tentatively, D is TRBD1 (6 bases). CDR1 is SEHNR and CDR2 is FQNEAQ in the germline V gene (reference sequence). V lost 7 bases and J 7 bases, leaving 16 bases between the germline ends. The CDR3 extends over 14 amino acids. The CDR3 bases are TGTGCCAGCAATGGGGGCCTGGTCAACGGGGAGCTGTTTTTT. Translated, it gives CASNGGLVNGELFF.

The rearrangement joins TRBV9 to TRBJ2-1; D not resolved. The CDR3 consists of 14 residues. V shed 3 bases and J shed 6 bases, with 13 bases lying between them. In germline, CDR1 is SGDLS, CDR2 YYNGEE. CDR3 residues: CASSALTKTNEQFF. The DNA for the CDR3 is TGTGCCAGCAGCGCCTTGACAAAAACCAATGAGCAGTTCTTC.

This sequence joins TRBV5-1 and TRBJ2-7; 8 bases map to TRBD1. CDR3 length: 15 residues. V shed 7 bases and J 3 bases; nucleotides not matched to a gene: 12. Per germline, CDR1 SGHRS and CDR2 YFSETQ. The CDR3 here is CASGGPTGTGYEQYF. As DNA, the CDR3 is TGCGCCAGCGGCGGCCCAACCGGGACAGGCTACGAGCAGTACTTC.

This chain joins TRBV9 and TRBJ2-5; 8 bases line up with TRBD2. Germline trimming cut 8 bases from V and 5 bases from J; bases unmatched to any gene: 14. This CDR3 has 15 residues. CDR1 and CDR2 from the germline V gene are SGDLS and YYNGEE. The CDR3 bases are TGTGCCAGTACCCCCGGTAGCGGGATCGTCGAGACCCAGTACTTC. This translates into CASTPGSGIVETQYF.

The chain uses TRBV4-1 and TRBJ2-3; weak D call: TRBD2 (6 bases). CDR1 is MGHRA, CDR2 YSYEKL, per germline. There are 16 residues in the CDR3. V lost 2 bases, J lost 4 bases, and 16 bases lay in between. The CDR3 spells CASSQPVRRAADTQYF. CDR3 coding DNA: TGCGCCAGCAGCCAACCCGTGCGGAGGGCCGCAGATACGCAGTATTTT.

V and J are TRBV7-8 and TRBJ1-2; D uncertain. Germline CDR1 is SGHVS and CDR2 is FQNEAQ. V was clipped by 5 bases and J by 3 bases, with 13 bases between them. The CDR3 length is 14 residues. CDR3 region: CASSPLAGDYGYTF. In DNA form, the CDR3 reads TGTGCCAGCAGCCCCCTTGCGGGAGACTATGGCTACACCTTC.

The J gene is TRBJ2-1, the V gene TRBV15; a possible D gene is TRBD2 (5 bases). Trimming cost V 0 bases and J 6 bases, with 12 bases left between them. Germline V lookup: CDR1 LNHNV, CDR2 YYDKDF (reference sequence). The CDR3 consists of 15 residues. CDR3 in DNA: TGTGCCACCAGCAGAGATGGATTAGCGCGCAATGAGCAGTTCTTC. Translation gives CATSRDGLARNEQFF.

V gene TRBV30 combines with J gene TRBJ1-5, with 7 bases that match TRBD1. Trimming cost V 5 bases and J 0 bases; bases outside gene matches: 7. The CDR3 runs 15 residues. Germline assignment: CDR1 GTSNPN and CDR2 SVGIG (reference sequence). This CDR3 reads CAWGDSSLSNQPQHF. CDR3 nucleotides: TGTGCCTGGGGGGACAGTTCCCTTAGCAATCAGCCCCAGCATTTT.

This rearrangement joins TRBV30 to TRBJ1-2, with D possibly being TRBD1 (6 bases). Between the trimmed V and J ends, which lost 6 bases and 7 bases, there was a span of 15 bases. Germline lookup yields CDR1 GTSNPN and CDR2 SVGIG (reference sequence). The CDR3 is 12 amino acids. Here the CDR3 reads CACTGIAAGYTF. CDR3 bases: TGTGCCTGTACAGGGATTGCGGCTGGCTACACCTTC.

The chain employs TRBV19 and TRBJ2-7; the match to TRBD2 covers 11 bases. The CDR3 runs 16 residues. Germline trimming cut 2 bases from V and 4 bases from J; bases unmatched to any gene: 7. CDR1 and CDR2 from the germline V gene are LNHDA and SQIVND (reference sequence). In DNA form, the CDR3 reads TGTGCCAGTAGTATAAGCCTAGCGGGAGGCCCTTACGAGCAGTACTTC. This translates into CASSISLAGGPYEQYF.

The genes are TRBV29-1 and TRBJ2-5, with 8 bases lining up with TRBD2. V was pared by 5 bases and J by 2 bases, with 4 bases of the junction left unmatched. Germline CDR1 is SQVTM and CDR2 is ANQGSEA. The CDR3 is made up of 13 amino acids. CDR3 nucleotide sequence: TGCAGCGTTCGGACTAGCCAACAAGAGACCCAGTACTTC. It translates to CSVRTSQQETQYF.

The rearrangement uses TRBV7-9 and TRBJ2-1; TRBD2 matches at 7 bases. V dropped 3 bases and J dropped 5; count of bases not matched to a gene: 7. Looked up from germline, CDR1 is SEHNR and CDR2 is FQNEAQ (reference sequence). This CDR3 has 15 residues. In DNA form, the CDR3 reads TGTGCCAGCAGCTTGGGCCTAGCGGTGAACAATGAGCAGTTCTTC. Protein product: CASSLGLAVNNEQFF.

The rearrangement joins TRBV6-5 to TRBJ1-1; 7 bases fit TRBD1. V lost 6 bases and J lost 5; bases outside the gene matches: 9. Germline lookup yields CDR1 MNHEY and CDR2 SVGAGI. The CDR3 consists of 14 residues. Here the CDR3 reads CASSTGTVGTEAFF. CDR3 DNA: TGTGCCAGCAGCACCGGGACAGTAGGGACTGAAGCTTTCTTT.

The rearrangement links TRBV30 to TRBJ2-7; D gene uncertain. V was pared by 2 bases and J by 0 bases, with 14 bases between. The CDR3 extends over 15 amino acids. CDR1 GTSNPN and CDR2 SVGIG come from the germline V gene (reference sequence). The CDR3 sequence is CAWSQVDRDSYEQYF. In DNA, the CDR3 is TGTGCCTGGAGTCAGGTTGATCGAGACTCCTACGAGCAGTACTTC.

V is TRBV12-2 and J is TRBJ1-4; the tabulated D call, TRBD1, remains unverified against the DNA. TRBV12-2 is a pseudogene locus. The CDR3 is 13 residues long. The CDR3 bases are TGTGCAAGTCGCCGGACAGGGGATGAAAAACTGTTTTTT. It yields the protein CASRRTGDEKLFF.